This T cell receptor (beta chain) was found in a study of blood T cell repertoires in COVID-19. Study-wide context: The United States, Italy and Spain were the sources of the acute and convalescent COVID-19 samples. PBMCs, B-cell-depleted T cells, or T cells were the source of the cDNA or gDNA that made up the material.

Authors' data handling: Reference gene primer amplification gave nucleated cell count estimates. Repertoires were generated with immunoSEQ multiplex PCR, while TCRdb's copy carries only in-frame clones and drops some. The V and J calls and clone size come from that table; D and trimming were worked out from the DNA. The repertoire holds 250,000 or so clones, with almost 90% as singletons. V was clipped by 6 bases and J by 2 bases, with 10 bases between them. The germline CDR1 and CDR2 sequences are MNHEY and SVGAGI. The length of the CDR3 is 13 residues. This receptor was obtained from an older woman with acute or convalescent COVID-19. This chain uses TRBV6-5 with TRBJ1-2; D might be TRBD1 (5 bases). Sequences were obtained from peripheral blood. In DNA, the CDR3 is TGTGCCAGCAGGACAGCTCAAAACTATGGCTACACCTTC. It is translated as CASRTAQNYGYTF.